Listed below are T cell receptor beta chains from one sample, sequenced in a study of cytomegalovirus exposure and HLA in healthy donors. Sequencing used immunoSEQ multiplex PCR; TCRdb keeps in-frame clones, though not all of them. This listing includes 55,000 to 75,000 clones. Sample: PBMCs. Receptors were obtained from a male donor in good health and CMV-seronegative. Both conserved end residues are part of each CDR3. The order of the fields is V gene, J gene, CDR3 protein.

v_gene: TRBV15
j_gene: TRBJ1-1
CDR3aa: CATSRDKMARGYTEAFF

v_gene: TRBV27
j_gene: TRBJ1-1
CDR3aa: CASSFLRTVNTEAFF

v_gene: TRBV19
j_gene: TRBJ2-7
CDR3aa: CASSPDSRQYEQYF

v_gene: TRBV19
j_gene: TRBJ1-2
CDR3aa: CASSEPGQHGYTF

v_gene: TRBV19
j_gene: TRBJ2-7
CDR3aa: CASSMGGYEQYF

v_gene: TRBV5-1
j_gene: TRBJ1-2
CDR3aa: CASSLGPGDGYTF

v_gene: TRBV7-2
j_gene: TRBJ2-2
CDR3aa: CASSSRTGELFF

v_gene: TRBV13
j_gene: TRBJ1-2
CDR3aa: CASSLGQNYGYTF

v_gene: TRBV4-1
j_gene: TRBJ2-7
CDR3aa: CASSQEDRGAYEQYF

v_gene: TRBV7-2
j_gene: TRBJ2-7
CDR3aa: CASSHWTSGTYEQYF

v_gene: TRBV29-1
j_gene: TRBJ2-1
CDR3aa: CSAGDNEQFF

v_gene: TRBV4-2
j_gene: TRBJ2-5
CDR3aa: CASSQDRGTQETQYF

v_gene: TRBV28
j_gene: TRBJ1-2
CDR3aa: CASSRPAEDYGYTF

v_gene: TRBV7-2
j_gene: TRBJ2-3
CDR3aa: CASSSQGTFTDKQYF

v_gene: TRBV7-9
j_gene: TRBJ2-1
CDR3aa: CASSGVAGDNEQFF

v_gene: TRBV7-9
j_gene: TRBJ1-1
CDR3aa: CASSYAGDTEAFF

v_gene: TRBV11-2
j_gene: TRBJ2-5
CDR3aa: CASTLGGETQYF

v_gene: TRBV6-1
j_gene: TRBJ1-5
CDR3aa: CASSGTGVRNQPQHF

v_gene: TRBV6-5
j_gene: TRBJ2-7
CDR3aa: CASSYSVGSVSPEQYF

v_gene: TRBV18
j_gene: TRBJ2-5
CDR3aa: CASSPPGSAQETQYF

v_gene: TRBV30
j_gene: TRBJ2-1
CDR3aa: CAWSSKGLAGGEQFF

v_gene: TRBV7-8
j_gene: TRBJ2-1
CDR3aa: CASSLKYGAIDGYEQFF

v_gene: TRBV7-2
j_gene: TRBJ2-3
CDR3aa: CASSSAGHTDKQYF

v_gene: TRBV13
j_gene: TRBJ2-2
CDR3aa: CAGSSRTRPGELFF

v_gene: TRBV6-5
j_gene: TRBJ1-5
CDR3aa: CASSSGQRYSNQPQHF

v_gene: TRBV5-1
j_gene: TRBJ1-4
CDR3aa: CASHGGRGDEKLFF

v_gene: TRBV18
j_gene: TRBJ1-2
CDR3aa: CASSDQYGYTF

v_gene: TRBV28
j_gene: TRBJ2-7
CDR3aa: CASSATGNEQYF

v_gene: TRBV2
j_gene: TRBJ1-1
CDR3aa: CASRAPRNTEAFF

v_gene: TRBV7-3
j_gene: TRBJ2-3
CDR3aa: CASSAGITDTQYF

v_gene: TRBV6-5
j_gene: TRBJ1-2
CDR3aa: CASSPLAPNYGYTF

v_gene: TRBV18
j_gene: TRBJ1-1
CDR3aa: CASSPPRGLNTEAFF

v_gene: TRBV28
j_gene: TRBJ1-1
CDR3aa: CASMRRPSTEAFF

v_gene: TRBV6-1
j_gene: TRBJ2-1
CDR3aa: CASRNLAAYNEQFF

v_gene: TRBV9
j_gene: TRBJ1-4
CDR3aa: CASSPGTGVTNEKLFF

v_gene: TRBV7-2
j_gene: TRBJ2-5
CDR3aa: CASSLGQSWETQYF

v_gene: TRBV28
j_gene: TRBJ2-7
CDR3aa: CASSTGTGVHEQYF

v_gene: TRBV7-2
j_gene: TRBJ1-4
CDR3aa: CASSFPGVAEKLFF

v_gene: TRBV5-4
j_gene: TRBJ1-1
CDR3aa: CASSQGSQAFF

v_gene: TRBV29-1
j_gene: TRBJ1-6
CDR3aa: CSARAGSNSPLHF

v_gene: TRBV7-6
j_gene: TRBJ1-1
CDR3aa: CASSLGGSQNTEAFF

v_gene: TRBV5-5
j_gene: TRBJ1-1
CDR3aa: CASSVRNTEAFF

v_gene: TRBV27
j_gene: TRBJ1-4
CDR3aa: CASRQWTGNEKLFF

v_gene: TRBV7-2
j_gene: TRBJ1-5
CDR3aa: CASSQGGRSWANQPQHF

v_gene: TRBV7-3
j_gene: TRBJ1-1
CDR3aa: CASSLREGRGTEAFF

v_gene: TRBV5-4
j_gene: TRBJ2-1
CDR3aa: CASSDLGGDRYNEQFF

v_gene: TRBV5-1
j_gene: TRBJ2-5
CDR3aa: CASSFGTIQETQYF

v_gene: TRBV5-6
j_gene: TRBJ1-5
CDR3aa: CASSFRASRGSQPQHF

v_gene: TRBV6-5
j_gene: TRBJ2-5
CDR3aa: CASRAGARGEKTQYF

v_gene: TRBV30
j_gene: TRBJ2-5
CDR3aa: CAWRGAGIETQYF

v_gene: TRBV27
j_gene: TRBJ2-5
CDR3aa: CASSLSAQETQYF

v_gene: TRBV6-4
j_gene: TRBJ1-3
CDR3aa: CASSDDSALRRTIYF

v_gene: TRBV2
j_gene: TRBJ2-1
CDR3aa: CATKGWDTSKYNEQFF

v_gene: TRBV4-1
j_gene: TRBJ1-5
CDR3aa: CASSQDSSNQPQHF

v_gene: TRBV7-2
j_gene: TRBJ2-1
CDR3aa: CASSLAGTSYNEQFF

v_gene: TRBV4-3
j_gene: TRBJ2-2
CDR3aa: CASSLRGTGRPAGELFF

v_gene: TRBV7-6
j_gene: TRBJ2-3
CDR3aa: CASSLRGTGDKQYF